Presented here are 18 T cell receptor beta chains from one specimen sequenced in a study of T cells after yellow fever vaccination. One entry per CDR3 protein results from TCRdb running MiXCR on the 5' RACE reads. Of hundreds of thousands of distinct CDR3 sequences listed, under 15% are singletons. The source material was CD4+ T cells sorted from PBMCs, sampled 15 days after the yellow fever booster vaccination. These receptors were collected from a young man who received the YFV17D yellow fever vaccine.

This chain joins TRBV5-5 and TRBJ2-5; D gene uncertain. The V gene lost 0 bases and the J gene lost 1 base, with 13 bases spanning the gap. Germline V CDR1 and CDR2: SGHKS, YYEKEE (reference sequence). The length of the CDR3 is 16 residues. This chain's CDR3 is CASSLGASSGQETQYF. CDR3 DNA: TGTGCCAGCAGCTTGGGTGCCTCTTCGGGCCAAGAGACCCAGTACTTC.

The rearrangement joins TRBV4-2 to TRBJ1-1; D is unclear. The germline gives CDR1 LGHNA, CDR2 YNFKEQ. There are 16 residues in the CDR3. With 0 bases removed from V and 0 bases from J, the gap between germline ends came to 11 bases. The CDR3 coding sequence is TGTGCCAGCAGCCAAGATCCGAAGATAATGAACACTGAAGCTTTCTTT. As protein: CASSQDPKIMNTEAFF.

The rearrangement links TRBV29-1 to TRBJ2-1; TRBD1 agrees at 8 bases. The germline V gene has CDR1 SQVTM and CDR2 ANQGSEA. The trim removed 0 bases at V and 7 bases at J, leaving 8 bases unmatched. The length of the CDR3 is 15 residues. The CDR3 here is CSVEDQGRGLNEQFF. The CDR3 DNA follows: TGCAGCGTTGAAGATCAAGGCAGGGGGCTTAATGAGCAGTTCTTC.

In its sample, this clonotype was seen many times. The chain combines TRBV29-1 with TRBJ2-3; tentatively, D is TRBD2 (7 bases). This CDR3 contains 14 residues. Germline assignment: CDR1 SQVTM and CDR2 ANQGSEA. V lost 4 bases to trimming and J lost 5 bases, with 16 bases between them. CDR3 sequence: CSVGSGGRGDTQYF. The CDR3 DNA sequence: TGCAGCGTTGGGTCCGGGGGGCGTGGAGATACGCAGTATTTT.

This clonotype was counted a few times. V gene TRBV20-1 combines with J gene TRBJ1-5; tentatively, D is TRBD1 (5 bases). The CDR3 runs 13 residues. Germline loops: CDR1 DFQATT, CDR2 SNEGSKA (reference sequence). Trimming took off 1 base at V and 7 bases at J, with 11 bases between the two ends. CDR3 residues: CSARVQGTQPQHF. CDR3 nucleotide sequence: TGCAGTGCTAGAGTTCAGGGTACCCAGCCCCAGCATTTT.

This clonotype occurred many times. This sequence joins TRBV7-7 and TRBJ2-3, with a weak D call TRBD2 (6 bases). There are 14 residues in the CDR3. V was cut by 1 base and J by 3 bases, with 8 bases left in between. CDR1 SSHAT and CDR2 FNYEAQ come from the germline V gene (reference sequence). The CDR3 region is CASSLGLETDTQYF. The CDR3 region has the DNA TGTGCCAGCAGCTTAGGACTAGAGACAGATACGCAGTATTTT.

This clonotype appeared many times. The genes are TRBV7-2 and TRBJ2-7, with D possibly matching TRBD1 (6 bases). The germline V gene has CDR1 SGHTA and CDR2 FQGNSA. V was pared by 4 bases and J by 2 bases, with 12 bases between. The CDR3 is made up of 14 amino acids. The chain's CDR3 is CASSSNRVTYEQYF. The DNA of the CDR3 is TGTGCCAGCAGCTCGAACAGGGTGACCTACGAGCAGTACTTC.

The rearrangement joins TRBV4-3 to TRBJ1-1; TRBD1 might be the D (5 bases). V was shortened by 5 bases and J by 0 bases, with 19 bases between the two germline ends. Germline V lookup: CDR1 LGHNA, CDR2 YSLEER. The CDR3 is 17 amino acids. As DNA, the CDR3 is TGCGCCAGCAGCTCGACCTCAGGGATTCCGGTGAACACTGAAGCTTTCTTT. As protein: CASSSTSGIPVNTEAFF.

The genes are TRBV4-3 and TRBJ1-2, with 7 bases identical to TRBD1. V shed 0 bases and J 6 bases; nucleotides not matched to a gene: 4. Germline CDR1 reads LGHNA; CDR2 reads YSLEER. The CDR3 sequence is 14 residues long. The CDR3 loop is CASSQELTGNGYTF. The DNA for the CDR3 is TGCGCCAGCAGCCAAGAGTTGACAGGGAATGGCTACACCTTC.

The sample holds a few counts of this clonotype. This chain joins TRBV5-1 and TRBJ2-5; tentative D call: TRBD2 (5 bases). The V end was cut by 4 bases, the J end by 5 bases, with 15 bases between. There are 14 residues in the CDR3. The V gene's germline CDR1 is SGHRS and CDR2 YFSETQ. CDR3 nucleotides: TGCGCCAGCAGCCCTAGCCCCAGCGTGGAGACCCAGTACTTC. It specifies CASSPSPSVETQYF.

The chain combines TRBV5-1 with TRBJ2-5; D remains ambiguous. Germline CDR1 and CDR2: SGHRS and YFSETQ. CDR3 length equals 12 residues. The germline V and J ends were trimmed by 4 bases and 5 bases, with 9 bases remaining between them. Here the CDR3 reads CASSRPPETQYF. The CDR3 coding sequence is TGCGCCAGCAGCCGGCCTCCGGAGACCCAGTACTTC.

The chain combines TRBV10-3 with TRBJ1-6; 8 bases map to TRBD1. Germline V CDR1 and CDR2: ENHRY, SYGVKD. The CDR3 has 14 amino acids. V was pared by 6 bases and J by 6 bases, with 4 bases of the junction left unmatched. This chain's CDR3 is CAIRNTGGNSPLHF. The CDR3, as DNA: TGTGCCATCAGAAACACAGGGGGTAATTCACCCCTCCACTTT.

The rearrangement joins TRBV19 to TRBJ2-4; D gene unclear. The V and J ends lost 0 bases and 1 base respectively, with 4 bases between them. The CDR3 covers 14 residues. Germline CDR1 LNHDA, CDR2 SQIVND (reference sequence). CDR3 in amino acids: CASSIEGAKNIQYF. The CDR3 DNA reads TGTGCCAGTAGTATAGAGGGGGCCAAAAACATTCAGTACTTC.

The CDR3 DNA reads as TGTGCCAGCAGTTTTTGGGGGGGCGGATCTTCAGATACGCAGTATTTT. Translated: CASSFWGGGSSDTQYF. The chain couples TRBV12-3 or TRBV12-4 to TRBJ2-3; D might be TRBD2 (7 bases). V was clipped by 3 bases and J by 4 bases, with 17 bases between them. The CDR3 is made up of 16 amino acids.

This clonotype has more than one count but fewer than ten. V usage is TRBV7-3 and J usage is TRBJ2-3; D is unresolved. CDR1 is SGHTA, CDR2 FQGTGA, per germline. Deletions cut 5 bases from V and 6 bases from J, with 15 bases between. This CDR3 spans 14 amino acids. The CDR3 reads CASSHRNSGDTQYF. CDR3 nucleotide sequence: TGTGCCAGCAGCCACCGGAATTCCGGGGATACGCAGTATTTT.

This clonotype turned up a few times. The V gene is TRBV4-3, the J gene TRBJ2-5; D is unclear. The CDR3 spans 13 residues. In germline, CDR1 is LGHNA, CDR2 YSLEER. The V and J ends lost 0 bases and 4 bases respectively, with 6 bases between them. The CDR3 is CASSQEVIETQYF. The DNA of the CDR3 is TGCGCCAGCAGCCAAGAGGTCATAGAGACCCAGTACTTC.

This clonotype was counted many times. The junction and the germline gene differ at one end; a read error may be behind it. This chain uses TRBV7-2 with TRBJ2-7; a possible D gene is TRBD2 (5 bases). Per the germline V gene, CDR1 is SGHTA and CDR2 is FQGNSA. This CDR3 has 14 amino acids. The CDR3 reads CASSLAHSSYEQYF. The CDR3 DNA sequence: TGTGCCAGCAGCCTAGCCCACAGCTCCTACGAGCAGTACTTC.

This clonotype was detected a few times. This CDR3 reads CASSSTDKNTEAFF. CDR3 nucleotide sequence: TGTGCCAGCAGCTCAACCGACAAGAACACTGAAGCTTTCTTT. The gene calls are TRBV12-3 or TRBV12-4 and TRBJ1-1; D is unresolved. The CDR3 has 14 residues. V gave up 6 bases and J gave up 1 base, with 12 bases separating them.